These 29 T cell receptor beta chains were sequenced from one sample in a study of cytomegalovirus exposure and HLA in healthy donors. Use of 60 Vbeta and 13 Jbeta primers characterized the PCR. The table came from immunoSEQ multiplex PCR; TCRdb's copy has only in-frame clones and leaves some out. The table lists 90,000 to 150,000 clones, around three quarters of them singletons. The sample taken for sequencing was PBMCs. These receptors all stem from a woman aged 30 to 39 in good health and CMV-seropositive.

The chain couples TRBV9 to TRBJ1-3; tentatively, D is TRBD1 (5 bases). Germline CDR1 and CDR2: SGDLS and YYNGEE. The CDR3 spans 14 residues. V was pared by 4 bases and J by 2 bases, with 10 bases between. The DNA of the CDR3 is TGTGCCAGCAGCACTCGGGGGGCTGGAAACACCATATATTTT. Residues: CASSTRGAGNTIYF.

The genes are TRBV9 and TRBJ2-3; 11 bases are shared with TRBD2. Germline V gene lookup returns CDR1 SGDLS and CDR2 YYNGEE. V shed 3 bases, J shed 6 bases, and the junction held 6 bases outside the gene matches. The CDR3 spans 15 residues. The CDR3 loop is CASSGSGGEIDTQYF. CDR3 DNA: TGTGCCAGCAGCGGTAGCGGGGGGGAAATCGATACGCAGTATTTT.

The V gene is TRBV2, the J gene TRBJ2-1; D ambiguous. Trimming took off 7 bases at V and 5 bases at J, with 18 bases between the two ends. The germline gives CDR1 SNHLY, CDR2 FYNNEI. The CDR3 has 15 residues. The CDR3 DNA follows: TGTGCCAGCAATGGGCCATATAACATACACAATGAGCAGTTCTTC. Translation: CASNGPYNIHNEQFF.

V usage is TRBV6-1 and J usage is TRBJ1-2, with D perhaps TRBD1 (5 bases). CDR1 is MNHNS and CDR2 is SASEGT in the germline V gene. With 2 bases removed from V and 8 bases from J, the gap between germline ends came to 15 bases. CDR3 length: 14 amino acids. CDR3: CASSEIFDRGGYTF. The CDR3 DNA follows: TGTGCCAGCAGTGAAATCTTCGACAGAGGAGGCTACACCTTC.

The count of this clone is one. CDR3 nucleotide sequence: TGTGCCAGCAGTGACGGCAGGGGGGATTCACCCCTCCACTTT. Its translation: CASSDGRGDSPLHF. This chain joins TRBV6-4 and TRBJ1-6; 7 nucleotides line up with TRBD1. V gave up 2 bases and J gave up 8 bases; unmatched junction bases: 3. Germline CDR1 MRHNA, CDR2 SNTAGT. The CDR3 is made up of 14 amino acids.

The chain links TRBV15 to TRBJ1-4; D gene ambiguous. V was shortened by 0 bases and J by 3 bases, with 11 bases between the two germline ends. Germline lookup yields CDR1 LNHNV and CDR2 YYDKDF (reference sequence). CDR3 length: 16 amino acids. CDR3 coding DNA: TGTGCCACCAGCAGAGAAAACAGCGGAGCTAATGAAAAACTGTTTTTT. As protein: CATSRENSGANEKLFF.

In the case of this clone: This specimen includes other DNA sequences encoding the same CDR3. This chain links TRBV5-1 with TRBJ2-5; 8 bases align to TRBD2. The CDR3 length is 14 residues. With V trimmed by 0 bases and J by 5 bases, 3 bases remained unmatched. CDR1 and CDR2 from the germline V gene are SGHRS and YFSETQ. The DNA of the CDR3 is TGCGCCAGCAGCTTGGCGGGGGGGCCGGAGACCCAGTACTTC. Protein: CASSLAGGPETQYF.

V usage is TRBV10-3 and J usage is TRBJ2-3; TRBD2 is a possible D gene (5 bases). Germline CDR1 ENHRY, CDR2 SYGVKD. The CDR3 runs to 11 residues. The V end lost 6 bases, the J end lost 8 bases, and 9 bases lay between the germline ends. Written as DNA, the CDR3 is TGTGCCATCAGAAGCGAGGGTACGCAGTATTTT. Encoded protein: CAIRSEGTQYF.

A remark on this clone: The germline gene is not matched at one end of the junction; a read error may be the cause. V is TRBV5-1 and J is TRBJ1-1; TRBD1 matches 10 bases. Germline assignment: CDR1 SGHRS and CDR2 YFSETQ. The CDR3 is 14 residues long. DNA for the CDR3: TGCGCCAGCAGCTCGGGACAGGGGAACGCTGAAGCTTTCTTT. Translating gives CASSSGQGNAEAFF.

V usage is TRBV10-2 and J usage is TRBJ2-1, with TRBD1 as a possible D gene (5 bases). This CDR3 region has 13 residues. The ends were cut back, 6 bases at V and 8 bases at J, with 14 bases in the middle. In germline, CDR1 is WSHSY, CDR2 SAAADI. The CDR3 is CASRPTPRDEQFF. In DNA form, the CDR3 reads TGCGCCAGCAGGCCGACCCCCAGGGATGAGCAGTTCTTC.

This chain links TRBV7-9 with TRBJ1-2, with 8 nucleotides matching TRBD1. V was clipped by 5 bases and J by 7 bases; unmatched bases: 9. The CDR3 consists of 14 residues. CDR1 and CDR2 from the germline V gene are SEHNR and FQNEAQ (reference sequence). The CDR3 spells CASSDTGQGAGYTF. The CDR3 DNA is TGTGCCAGCAGCGATACCGGACAGGGAGCTGGCTACACCTTC.

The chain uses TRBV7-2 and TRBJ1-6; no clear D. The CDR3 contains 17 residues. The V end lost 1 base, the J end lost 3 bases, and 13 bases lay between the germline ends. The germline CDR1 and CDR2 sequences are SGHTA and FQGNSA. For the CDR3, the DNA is TGTGCCAGCAGCTTAGGAGTGGGCTTAGACTATAATTCACCCCTCCACTTT. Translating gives CASSLGVGLDYNSPLHF. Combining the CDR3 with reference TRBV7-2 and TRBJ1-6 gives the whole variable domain GAGVSQSPSNKVTEKGKDVELRCDPISGHTALYWYRQSLGQGLEFLIYFQGNSAPDKSGLPSDRFSAERTGGSVSTLTIQRTQQEDSAVYLCASSLGVGLDYNSPLHFGNGTRLTVT.

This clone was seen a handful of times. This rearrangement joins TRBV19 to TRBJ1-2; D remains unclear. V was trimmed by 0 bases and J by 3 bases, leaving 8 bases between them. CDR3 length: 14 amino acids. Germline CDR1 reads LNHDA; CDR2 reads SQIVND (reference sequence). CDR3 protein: CASSIDLGDYGYTF. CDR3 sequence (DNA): TGTGCCAGTAGTATAGATTTAGGAGACTATGGCTACACCTTC.

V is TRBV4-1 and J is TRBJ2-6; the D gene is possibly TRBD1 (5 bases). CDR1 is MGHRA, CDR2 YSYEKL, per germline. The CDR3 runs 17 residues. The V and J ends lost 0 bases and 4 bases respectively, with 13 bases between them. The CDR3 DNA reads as TGCGCCAGCAGCCAAGATTTAGGGGAATCAGGGGCCAACGTCCTGACTTTC. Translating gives CASSQDLGESGANVLTF.

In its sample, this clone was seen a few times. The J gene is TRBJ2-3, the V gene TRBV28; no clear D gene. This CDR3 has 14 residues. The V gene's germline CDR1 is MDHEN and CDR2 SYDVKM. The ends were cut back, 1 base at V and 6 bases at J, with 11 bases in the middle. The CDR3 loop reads CASSLFGVRDTQYF. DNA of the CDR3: TGTGCCAGCAGTTTATTTGGAGTTCGGGATACGCAGTATTTT.

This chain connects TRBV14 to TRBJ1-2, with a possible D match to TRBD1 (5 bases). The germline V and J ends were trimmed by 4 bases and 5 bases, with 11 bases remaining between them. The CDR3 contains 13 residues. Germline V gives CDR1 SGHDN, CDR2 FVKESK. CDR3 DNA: TGTGCCAGCAGCCCAAACAGACAGTATGGCTACACCTTC. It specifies CASSPNRQYGYTF.

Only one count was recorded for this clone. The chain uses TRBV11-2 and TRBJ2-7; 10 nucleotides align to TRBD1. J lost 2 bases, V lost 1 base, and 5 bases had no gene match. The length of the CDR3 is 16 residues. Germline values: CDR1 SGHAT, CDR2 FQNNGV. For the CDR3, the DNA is TGTGCCAGCAGCTTAGGAGAGGGGACAGGGGCCTACGAGCAGTACTTC. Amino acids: CASSLGEGTGAYEQYF.

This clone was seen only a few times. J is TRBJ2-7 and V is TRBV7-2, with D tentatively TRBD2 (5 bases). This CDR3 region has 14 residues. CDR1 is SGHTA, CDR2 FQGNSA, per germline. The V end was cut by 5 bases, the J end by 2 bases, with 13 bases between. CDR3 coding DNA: TGTGCCAGCAGCCCAAAATGGACTGCCTACGAGCAGTACTTC. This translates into CASSPKWTAYEQYF.

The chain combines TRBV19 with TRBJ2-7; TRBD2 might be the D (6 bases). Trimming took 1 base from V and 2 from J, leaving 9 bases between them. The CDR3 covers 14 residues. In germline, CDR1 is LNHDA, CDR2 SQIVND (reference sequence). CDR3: CASSIVAGTYEQYF. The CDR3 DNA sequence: TGTGCCAGTAGTATAGTGGCGGGAACCTACGAGCAGTACTTC.

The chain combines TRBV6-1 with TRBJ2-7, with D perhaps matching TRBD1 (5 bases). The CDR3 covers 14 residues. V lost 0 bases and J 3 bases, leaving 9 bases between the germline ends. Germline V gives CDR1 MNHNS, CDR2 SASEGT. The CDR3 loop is CASSEAGPRYEQYF. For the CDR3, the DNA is TGTGCCAGCAGTGAAGCGGGGCCTCGCTACGAGCAGTACTTC.

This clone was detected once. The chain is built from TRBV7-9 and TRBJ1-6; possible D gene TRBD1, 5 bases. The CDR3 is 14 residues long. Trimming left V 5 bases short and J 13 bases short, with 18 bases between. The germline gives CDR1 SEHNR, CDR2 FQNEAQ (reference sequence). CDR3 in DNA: TGTGCCAGCAGCGCCCCCGGGGGGACGGGCCCCCTCCACTTT. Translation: CASSAPGGTGPLHF.

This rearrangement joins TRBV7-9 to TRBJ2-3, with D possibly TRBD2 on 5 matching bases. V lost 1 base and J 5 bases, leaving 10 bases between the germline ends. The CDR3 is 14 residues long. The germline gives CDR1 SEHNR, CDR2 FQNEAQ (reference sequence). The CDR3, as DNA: TGTGCCAGCAGCTTAGGGGTTGCGGGAGATACGCAGTATTTT. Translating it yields CASSLGVAGDTQYF. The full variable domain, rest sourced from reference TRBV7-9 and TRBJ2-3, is DTGVSQNPRHKITKRGQNVTFRCDPISEHNRLYWYRQTLGQGPEFLTYFQNEAQLEKSRLLSDRFSAERPKGSFSTLEIQRTEQGDSAMYLCASSLGVAGDTQYFGPGTRLTVL.

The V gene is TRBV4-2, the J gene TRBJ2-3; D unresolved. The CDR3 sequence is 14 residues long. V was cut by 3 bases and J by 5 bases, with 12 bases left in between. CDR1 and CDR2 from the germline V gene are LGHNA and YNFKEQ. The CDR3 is CASSQASLVDTQYF. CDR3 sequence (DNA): TGTGCCAGCAGCCAGGCCAGTTTGGTAGATACGCAGTATTTT.

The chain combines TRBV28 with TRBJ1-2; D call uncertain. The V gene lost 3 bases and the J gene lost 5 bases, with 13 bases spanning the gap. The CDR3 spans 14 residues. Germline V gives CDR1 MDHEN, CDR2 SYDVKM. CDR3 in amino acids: CASSLARVRYGYTF. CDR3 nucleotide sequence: TGTGCCAGCAGTTTGGCGAGGGTTCGGTATGGCTACACCTTC.

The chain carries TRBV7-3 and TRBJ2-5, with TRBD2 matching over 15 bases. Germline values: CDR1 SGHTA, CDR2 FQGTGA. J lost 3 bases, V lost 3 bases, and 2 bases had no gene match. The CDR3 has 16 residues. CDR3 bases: TGTGCCAGCAGCTTTGGGACTAGCGGGGGGAAAGAGACCCAGTACTTC. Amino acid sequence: CASSFGTSGGKETQYF.

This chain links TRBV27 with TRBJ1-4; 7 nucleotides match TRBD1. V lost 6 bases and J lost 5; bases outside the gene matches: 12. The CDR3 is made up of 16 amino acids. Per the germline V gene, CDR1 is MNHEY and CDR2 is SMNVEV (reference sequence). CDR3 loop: CASSRGGGGRNEKLFF. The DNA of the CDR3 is TGTGCCAGCAGCCGAGGTGGAGGGGGCCGGAATGAAAAACTGTTTTTT.

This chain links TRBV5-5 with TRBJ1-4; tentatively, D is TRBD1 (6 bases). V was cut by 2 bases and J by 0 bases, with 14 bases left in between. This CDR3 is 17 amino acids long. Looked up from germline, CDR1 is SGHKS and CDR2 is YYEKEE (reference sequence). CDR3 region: CASSLRGGPATNEKLFF. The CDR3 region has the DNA TGTGCCAGCAGCTTAAGGGGGGGCCCGGCAACTAATGAAAAACTGTTTTTT.

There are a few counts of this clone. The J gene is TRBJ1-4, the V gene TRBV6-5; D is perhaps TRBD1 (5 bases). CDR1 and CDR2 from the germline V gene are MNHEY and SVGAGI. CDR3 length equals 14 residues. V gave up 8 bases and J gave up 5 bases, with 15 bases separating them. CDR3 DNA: TGTGCCAGCGAAACAGACAGTGCCAATGAAAAACTGTTTTTT. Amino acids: CASETDSANEKLFF.

The CDR3 DNA is TGTGCCAGCAGCCCTGCCAAGACAGGGGGCTTCGATGGCTACACCTTC. This translates into CASSPAKTGGFDGYTF. The genes are TRBV5-6 and TRBJ1-2, with 10 bases that match TRBD1. This CDR3 spans 16 amino acids. The germline CDR1 and CDR2 sequences are SGHDT and YYEEEE. Trimming removed 4 bases from V and 6 bases from J; junction bases left unmatched: 12.